This T cell receptor beta chain was retrieved from a study of T cells in Graves' hyperthyroidism and ophthalmopathy. At the level of the study: Peripheral blood was drawn at first diagnosis, prior to all treatment.

There are many counts of this clonotype. Reasons for excluding patients were uncontrolled infection, other autoimmune disease, pregnancy or lactation. Using RNA transcripts as the source, TCR beta CDR3 regions were amplified. Carried out on the TCR CDR3, a first-round RT-PCR used the HTBI primer set. Via MiXCR, TCRdb re-called the multiplex PCR reads, giving one row per CDR3 protein. The table lists about 620,000 distinct CDR3 sequences, 15% to 20% of them singletons. The CDR3 loop spans 17 amino acids. V was shortened by 4 bases and J by 0 bases, with 19 bases between the two germline ends. CDR1 is MNHEY, CDR2 SVGEGT, per germline.

Material: blood. This TCR was recovered from a woman in her twenties or thirties with Graves' hyperthyroidism. V is TRBV6-2 or TRBV6-3 and J is TRBJ2-7; D is unresolved. The CDR3 is CASSSMWFSQSSYEQYF. The CDR3 nucleotides are TGTGCCAGCAGTTCGATGTGGTTTAGTCAAAGCTCCTACGAGCAGTACTTC.